Each of the 32 T cell receptor beta chains below was sequenced from the same sample in a study of blood T cell repertoires in COVID-19. TCRdb's copy holds only in-frame clones and misses some; the assay was immunoSEQ multiplex PCR. This table holds 80,000 or so clones, over 65% found once. Material: peripheral blood. The receptors shown here come from a man aged 50 to 59 with active or convalescent COVID-19.

V usage is TRBV30 and J usage is TRBJ1-1; TRBD1 aligns across 7 bases. The junction had 1 base not matched to a gene; V was cut back by 0 bases and J by 3 bases. CDR1 and CDR2 (germline): GTSNPN, SVGIG (reference sequence). The CDR3 extends over 13 amino acids. The CDR3 reads CAWSVDRDTEAFF. The CDR3 DNA reads as TGTGCCTGGAGTGTAGACAGGGACACTGAAGCTTTCTTT.

This clone was found a few times. This chain connects TRBV7-2 to TRBJ2-7, with 9 nucleotides matching TRBD1. The CDR3 is 14 amino acids. V dropped 5 bases and J dropped 0; count of bases not matched to a gene: 2. The germline gives CDR1 SGHTA, CDR2 FQGNSA. The CDR3 sequence is CASSGQGSSYEQYF. CDR3 nucleotide sequence: TGTGCCAGCAGCGGACAGGGGAGCTCCTACGAGCAGTACTTC.

This chain joins TRBV9 and TRBJ2-7, with a tentative D call TRBD2 (5 bases). The V end was cut by 6 bases, the J end by 0 bases, with 13 bases between. Germline assignment: CDR1 SGDLS and CDR2 YYNGEE. This CDR3 comprises 14 residues. CDR3 region: CASTRTGSSYEQYF. CDR3 sequence (DNA): TGTGCCAGCACTCGCACGGGGAGCTCCTACGAGCAGTACTTC. The full variable domain, its missing parts supplied by reference TRBV9 and TRBJ2-7, is DSGVTQTPKHLITATGQRVTLRCSPRSGDLSVYWYQQSLDQGLQFLIQYYNGEERAKGNILERFSAQQFPDLHSELNLSSLELGDSALYFCASTRTGSSYEQYFGPGTRLTVT.

The CDR3 region is CASSLPGAYNEQFF. CDR3 coding DNA: TGTGCCAGCAGCTTACCAGGGGCGTACAATGAGCAGTTCTTC. The V and J genes are TRBV11-3 and TRBJ2-1, with D possibly being TRBD1 (6 bases). V lost 2 bases and J 4 bases, leaving 9 bases between the germline ends. The CDR3 has 14 residues. Germline loops: CDR1 SGHNT, CDR2 YENEEA.

The chain joins TRBV3-1 (or the pseudogene TRBV3-2) to TRBJ2-1; 9 nucleotides agree with TRBD2. This CDR3 spans 18 amino acids. With 0 bases clipped from V and 10 bases from J, the junction kept 16 bases outside the gene matches. Germline V lookup: CDR1 LGHDT, CDR2 YNNKEL (reference sequence). The CDR3 coding sequence is TGTGCCAGCAGCCAAGATAGGTCGCGGGGGGGCCCCGAAAGGGAGCAGTTCTTC. As protein: CASSQDRSRGGPEREQFF.

The chain links TRBV21-1 to TRBJ2-4; no check of the table's D call, TRBD1, against the DNA was made. TRBV21-1 corresponds to a pseudogene. The CDR3 length is 13 residues. The DNA of the CDR3 is TGTGCCAGCCCGGGACAGGGGTTGAACATTCAGTACTTC. Residues: CASPGQGLNIQYF.

This clone has more than one count but fewer than ten. V and J are TRBV9 and TRBJ2-7; perhaps TRBD1 as D (5 bases). Germline V gene data show CDR1 as SGDLS and CDR2 as YYNGEE. This CDR3 contains 14 residues. V lost 5 bases to trimming and J lost 2 bases, with 14 bases between them. CDR3 DNA: TGTGCCAGCAGTCGGCGGCAGGGCACCTACGAGCAGTACTTC. Translation: CASSRRQGTYEQYF.

The chain uses TRBV7-2 and TRBJ2-1; no firm D call. Germline V gene lookup returns CDR1 SGHTA and CDR2 FQGNSA. V was pared by 0 bases and J by 5 bases, with 5 bases between. There are 13 residues in the CDR3. The CDR3 protein is CASSLAGHNEQFF. CDR3 sequence (DNA): TGTGCCAGCAGCTTAGCGGGCCACAATGAGCAGTTCTTC.

This chain joins TRBV4-2 and TRBJ1-2; D may be TRBD1 (6 bases). The CDR3 extends over 13 amino acids. Germline V lookup: CDR1 LGHNA, CDR2 YNFKEQ. Trimming removed 1 base from V and 8 bases from J, with 11 bases in between. CDR3 sequence (DNA): TGTGCCAGCAGCCAAGTAGCTGGGGGCGGCTACACCTTC. Amino acid sequence: CASSQVAGGGYTF.

The chain has TRBV10-3 and TRBJ2-3, with 11 bases that match TRBD2. Germline V lookup: CDR1 ENHRY, CDR2 SYGVKD. V gave up 0 bases and J gave up 0 bases; unmatched junction bases: 5. CDR3 length: 18 residues. CDR3 in amino acids: CAISESVGTSGSTDTQYF. In nucleotides, the CDR3 is TGTGCCATCAGTGAGTCGGTTGGGACTAGCGGCAGCACAGATACGCAGTATTTT.

The V call is TRBV10-3, the J call TRBJ1-6; 7 bases are shared with TRBD1. The ends lost 0 bases at V and 4 bases at J; junction bases unmatched: 3. CDR3 length: 16 residues. Germline CDR1 and CDR2: ENHRY and SYGVKD. The CDR3 spells CAISESTGTYNSPLHF. The CDR3 nucleotides are TGTGCCATCAGTGAGTCGACAGGGACATATAATTCACCCCTCCACTTT.

This rearrangement joins TRBV7-8 to TRBJ2-4; TRBD1 agrees at 7 bases. CDR3 size: 13 residues. V shed 2 bases, J shed 15 bases, and the junction held 10 bases outside the gene matches. CDR1 and CDR2 (germline): SGHVS, FQNEAQ. The CDR3 DNA sequence: TGTGCCAGCAGCTTAACCGACAGGGCTAGTGGGTACTTC. Translating it yields CASSLTDRASGYF. Filled out from reference TRBV7-8 and TRBJ2-4, the complete variable domain reads GAGVSQSPRYKVAKRGQDVALRCDPISGHVSLFWYQQALGQGPEFLTYFQNEAQLDKSGLPSDRFFAERPEGSVSTLKIQRTQQEDSAVYLCASSLTDRASGYFGAGTRLSVL.

The chain links TRBV19 to TRBJ1-3, with TRBD1 matching 7 bases. This CDR3 contains 17 residues. J was trimmed by 2 bases and V by 6 bases; bases with no gene match: 13. The germline V gene has CDR1 LNHDA and CDR2 SQIVND (reference sequence). CDR3 region: CASSRGTESYPGNTIYF. The DNA of the CDR3 is TGTGCCAGTAGCAGGGGGACAGAGTCGTATCCTGGAAACACCATATATTTT.

This clone has a handful of counts. This chain connects TRBV5-6 to TRBJ1-1, with 7 bases that match TRBD1. This CDR3 comprises 15 residues. The junction had 12 bases not matched to a gene; V was cut back by 4 bases and J by 6 bases. The germline V gene encodes CDR1 SGHDT and CDR2 YYEEEE. DNA for the CDR3: TGTGCCAGCAGCCCCCTTGTGACAGGGTTGGCTGAAGCTTTCTTT. It encodes CASSPLVTGLAEAFF.

The chain carries TRBV5-1 and TRBJ2-5; 15 bases are a match to TRBD2. Germline V gene sequence: CDR1 SGHRS, CDR2 YFSETQ. The CDR3 consists of 16 residues. J was trimmed by 4 bases and V by 8 bases; bases with no gene match: 9. The CDR3 is CASRTSGGASSETQYF. DNA of the CDR3: TGCGCCAGTAGGACTAGCGGGGGGGCCTCGTCAGAGACCCAGTACTTC.

The gene calls are TRBV4-2 and TRBJ2-5; D is perhaps TRBD2 (5 bases). V shed 1 base and J shed 4 bases, with 10 bases lying between them. CDR3 length equals 14 residues. The V gene's germline CDR1 is LGHNA and CDR2 YNFKEQ. The CDR3 is CASSQGEGPETQYF. CDR3 nucleotide sequence: TGTGCCAGCAGCCAAGGTGAGGGCCCAGAGACCCAGTACTTC.

DNA of the CDR3: TGTGCCAGCTCACCAGAGGGGACAGGGAACTATGGCTACACCTTC. Its protein product is CASSPEGTGNYGYTF. This chain joins TRBV18 and TRBJ1-2; TRBD1 matches at 9 bases. Germline values: CDR1 KGHSH, CDR2 LQKENI. This CDR3 is built from 15 residues. V trimming: 2 bases; J trimming: 2 bases; junction bases outside the gene matches: 3.

This chain's CDR3 is CASLAGTDSTDTQYF. The CDR3 bases are TGTGCCAGCCTAGCGGGGACAGATAGCACAGATACGCAGTATTTT. The chain joins TRBV7-9 to TRBJ2-3; the match to TRBD2 covers 9 bases. V was clipped by 8 bases and J by 0 bases; unmatched bases: 6. The germline V gene encodes CDR1 SEHNR and CDR2 FQNEAQ (reference sequence). This CDR3 is 15 amino acids long.

V usage is TRBV12-3 or TRBV12-4 and J usage is TRBJ1-1; tentatively, D is TRBD1 (5 bases). CDR3 length: 12 amino acids. V gave up 5 bases and J gave up 8 bases, with 12 bases separating them. Here the CDR3 DNA reads TGTGCCAGCAGTCCCTCAGGGTCCGAAGCTTTCTTT. Its translation: CASSPSGSEAFF.

V usage is TRBV19 and J usage is TRBJ1-2, with TRBD1 identical over 10 bases. This CDR3 has 14 amino acids. The J segment lost 8 bases and the V segment lost 5 bases, leaving 8 bases of the junction unmatched. Germline V CDR1 and CDR2: LNHDA, SQIVND (reference sequence). In nucleotides, the CDR3 is TGTGCCAGTAGTCCCGAAGGACAGGGGGAGGGCTACACCTTC. Its translation: CASSPEGQGEGYTF.

CDR3 region: CASIGRGGGSADTQYF. The DNA for the CDR3 is TGTGCCAGCATTGGAAGGGGCGGGGGCTCGGCAGATACGCAGTATTTT. The genes are TRBV5-4 and TRBJ2-3; maybe TRBD2 (7 bases). CDR1 and CDR2 (germline): SGHNT, YYREEE (reference sequence). The V end lost 6 bases, the J end lost 4 bases, and 21 bases lay between the germline ends. This CDR3 is 16 amino acids long.

This clone has just a few counts. The genes are TRBV5-8 and TRBJ1-5; a possible D gene is TRBD1 (5 bases). Trimming stripped 3 bases from V and 3 bases from J, with 13 bases between. Germline assignment: CDR1 SGHTS and CDR2 YDEGEE. This CDR3 is built from 15 residues. The CDR3 sequence: CASSWGREPNQPQHF. CDR3 in DNA: TGTGCCAGCAGCTGGGGCAGGGAACCCAATCAGCCCCAGCATTTT. Together with reference TRBV5-8 and TRBJ1-5, the CDR3 gives the full variable domain: EAGVTQSPTHLIKTRGQQATLRCSPISGHTSVYWYQQALGLGLQFLLWYDEGEERNRGNFPPRFSGRQFPNYSSELNVNALELEDSALYLCASSWGREPNQPQHFGDGTRLSIL.

The V and J genes are TRBV19 and TRBJ2-7, with D perhaps TRBD2 (5 bases). Germline V lookup: CDR1 LNHDA, CDR2 SQIVND (reference sequence). The V and J ends lost 5 bases and 7 bases respectively, with 21 bases between them. This CDR3 has 15 amino acids. The CDR3 sequence: CASSGLGAGGREQYF. The CDR3 bases are TGTGCCAGTAGTGGACTCGGAGCAGGCGGAAGGGAGCAGTACTTC.

The J gene is TRBJ1-6, the V gene TRBV4-2, with TRBD1 as a possible D gene (6 bases). CDR1 is LGHNA, CDR2 YNFKEQ, per germline. V lost 0 bases, J lost 6 bases, and 9 bases lay in between. This CDR3 has 15 amino acids. The DNA for the CDR3 is TGTGCCAGCAGCCAAGAACAGGGAATTAATTCACCCCTCCACTTT. Translated, it gives CASSQEQGINSPLHF.

V usage is TRBV7-8 and J usage is TRBJ2-1, with D maybe TRBD2 (6 bases). This CDR3 region has 13 residues. V shed 8 bases and J shed 0 bases, with 8 bases lying between them. The germline CDR1 and CDR2 sequences are SGHVS and FQNEAQ. This CDR3 is CASAGPSYNEQFF. The CDR3 DNA sequence: TGTGCCAGCGCGGGGCCCTCCTACAATGAGCAGTTCTTC.

The table lists this clone with a count of one. The gene calls are TRBV4-3 and TRBJ2-2, with D tentatively TRBD2 (5 bases). The CDR3 extends over 16 amino acids. CDR1 is LGHNA, CDR2 YSLEER, per germline. V dropped 0 bases and J dropped 3 bases, with 11 bases sitting between them. CDR3 in amino acids: CASSQEGDYYTGELFF. CDR3 coding DNA: TGCGCCAGCAGCCAAGAAGGAGACTACTACACCGGGGAGCTGTTTTTT.

This clone has more than one count but fewer than ten. The V call is TRBV30, the J call TRBJ1-4; the D gene is possibly TRBD1 (6 bases). V shed 0 bases and J shed 8 bases, with 16 bases lying between them. Germline CDR1 GTSNPN, CDR2 SVGIG (reference sequence). The CDR3 is 15 residues long. CDR3 protein: CAWSVRRGRGEKLFF. CDR3 in DNA: TGTGCCTGGAGTGTACGTCGGGGGAGGGGGGAAAAACTGTTTTTT.

This sequence joins TRBV3-1 (or the pseudogene TRBV3-2) and TRBJ2-7, with a possible D match to TRBD2 (5 bases). Trimming left V 1 base short and J 6 bases short, with 10 bases between. Germline V gene lookup returns CDR1 LGHDT and CDR2 YNNKEL (reference sequence). This CDR3 has 13 amino acids. The CDR3: CASSQASGSEQYF. CDR3 nucleotides: TGTGCCAGCAGCCAAGCGTCGGGGTCCGAGCAGTACTTC.

This clone was recorded only once. The V gene is TRBV7-9, the J gene TRBJ1-1; D is perhaps TRBD1 (5 bases). Germline assignment: CDR1 SEHNR and CDR2 FQNEAQ (reference sequence). The CDR3 loop spans 14 amino acids. Trimming took off 0 bases at V and 10 bases at J, with 15 bases between the two ends. The CDR3, as DNA: TGTGCCAGCAGCTTAGCGTCAGGGAATAGGGTAGCTTTCTTT. Protein sequence: CASSLASGNRVAFF.

V usage is TRBV6-2 or TRBV6-3 and J usage is TRBJ2-2, with 10 positions matching TRBD2. J was trimmed by 0 bases and V by 2 bases; bases with no gene match: 3. Looked up from germline, CDR1 is MNHEY and CDR2 is SVGEGT. CDR3 length: 17 residues. This CDR3 is CASSYEAGGPNTGELFF. In DNA form, the CDR3 reads TGTGCCAGCAGTTACGAAGCGGGGGGGCCGAACACCGGGGAGCTGTTTTTT.

This clone was found once. The chain uses TRBV20-1 and TRBJ1-1, with D perhaps TRBD1 (6 bases). V was cut by 3 bases and J by 5 bases, with 19 bases left in between. Germline CDR1 DFQATT, CDR2 SNEGSKA (reference sequence). The CDR3 runs to 15 residues. The DNA for the CDR3 is TGCAGTGCTAGTCCCCCAGGGGTAAGGGGAACTGAAGCTTTCTTT. This encodes CSASPPGVRGTEAFF.

This chain links TRBV6-5 with TRBJ2-4; D perhaps matches TRBD1 (5 bases). Between the trimmed V and J ends, which lost 7 bases and 1 base, there was a span of 8 bases. This CDR3 spans 13 amino acids. The germline V gene encodes CDR1 MNHEY and CDR2 SVGAGI. As DNA, the CDR3 is TGTGCCAGCAAAGGGGCGGCCAAAAACATTCAGTACTTC. It codes for CASKGAAKNIQYF.